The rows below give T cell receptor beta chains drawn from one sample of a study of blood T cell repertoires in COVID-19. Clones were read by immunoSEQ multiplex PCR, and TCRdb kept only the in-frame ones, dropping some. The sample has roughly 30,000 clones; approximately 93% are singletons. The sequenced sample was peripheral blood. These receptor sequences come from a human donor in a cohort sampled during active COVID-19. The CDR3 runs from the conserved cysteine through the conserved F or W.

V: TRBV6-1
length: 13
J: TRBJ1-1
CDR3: CASSEAIFGEAFF

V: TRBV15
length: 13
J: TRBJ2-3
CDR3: CATSNMGADTQYF

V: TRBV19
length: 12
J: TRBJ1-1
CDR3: CASSMGGTEAFF

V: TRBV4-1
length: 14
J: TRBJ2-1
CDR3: CASSQGAGYNEQFF

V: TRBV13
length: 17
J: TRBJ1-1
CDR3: CASSLRKGADLNTEAFF

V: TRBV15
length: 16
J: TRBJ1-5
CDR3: CATSRADRRPNQPQHF

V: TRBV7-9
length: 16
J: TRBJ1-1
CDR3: CASSFRDRGFSTEAFF

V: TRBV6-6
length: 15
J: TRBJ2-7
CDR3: CASRESSGGTYEQYF

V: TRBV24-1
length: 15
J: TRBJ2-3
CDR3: CATSDSGGSTDTQYF

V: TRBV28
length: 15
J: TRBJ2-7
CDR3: CASSSYRGPLYEQYF

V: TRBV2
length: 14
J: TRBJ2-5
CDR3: CASKRDRDLETQYF

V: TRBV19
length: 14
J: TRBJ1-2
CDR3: CASSISEGNYGYTF

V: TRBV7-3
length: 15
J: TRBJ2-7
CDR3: CASSLGGTVPYEQYF

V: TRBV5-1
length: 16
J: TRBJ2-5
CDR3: CASSFNSGQAAETQYF

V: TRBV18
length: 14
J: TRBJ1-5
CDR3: CASSPQNGNQPQHF

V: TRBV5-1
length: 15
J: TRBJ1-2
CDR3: CASSSQLAGEYGYTF

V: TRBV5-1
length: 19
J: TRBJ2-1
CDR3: CASSPETGTSGGGYNEQFF

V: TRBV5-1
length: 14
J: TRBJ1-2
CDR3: CASSLVGGPYGYTF

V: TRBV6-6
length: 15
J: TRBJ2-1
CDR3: CASSYGRGSYNEQFF

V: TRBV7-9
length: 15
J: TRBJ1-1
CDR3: CASRGTGGGGTEAFF

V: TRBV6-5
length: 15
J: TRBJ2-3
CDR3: CASSLARAPVDTQYF

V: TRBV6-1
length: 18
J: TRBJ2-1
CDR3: CASSEWTSGGFRYNEQFF

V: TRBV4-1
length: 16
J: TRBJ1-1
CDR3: CASSPGTGGMNTEAFF

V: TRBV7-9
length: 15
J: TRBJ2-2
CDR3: CASSPSGSVAGELFF

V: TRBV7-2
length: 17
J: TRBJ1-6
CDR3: CASSLPTGGTYNSPLHF

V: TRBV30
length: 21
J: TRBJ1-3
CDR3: CAWRPSDRTSVVGPSGNTIYF

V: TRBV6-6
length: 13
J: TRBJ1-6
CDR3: CASRDRVGSPLHF

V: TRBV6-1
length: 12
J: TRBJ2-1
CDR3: CASSEAGTGQFF

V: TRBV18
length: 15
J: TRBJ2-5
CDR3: CASSPISTGKETQYF

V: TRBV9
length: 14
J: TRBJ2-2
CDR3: CASSVWELGGELFF